This T cell receptor beta chain was captured in a study of response to subunit inactivated influenza vaccine. From germline, CDR1 is SQVTM and CDR2 ANQGSEA. V was trimmed by 0 bases and J by 2 bases, leaving 18 bases between them. The CDR3 is 17 residues long. From the RT-PCR reads, TCRdb called clonotypes with MiXCR, one entry per CDR3 protein. Of around 580,000 distinct CDR3 sequences listed, about 14% are singletons. This clonotype was recorded many times. Antigen specificity is unknown. Study-level points and caveats: Authors suggested that a seasonal influenza vaccination recruits few new T cells each time.

The source is a man aged 45-65 years who received an inactivated influenza vaccine. The sequencing here drew on PBMCs from blood, taken 11 to 12 days after vaccination. V is TRBV29-1 and J is TRBJ2-3, with D unresolved. The CDR3 DNA follows: TGCAGCGTTGAAGATTTCCTGGCTCGTCGGAACACAGATACGCAGTATTTT. As protein: CSVEDFLARRNTDTQYF.